The rows below give T cell receptor beta chains drawn from one sample of a study of OX40 agonist ivuxolimab in advanced cancers. TCRdb's copy holds only in-frame clones and misses some; the assay was immunoSEQ multiplex PCR. The sample lists 90,000 to 95,000 clones, 84% seen once, with 1.1% in the top ten. This specimen was CD4+ or CD8+ T cells sorted from blood, taken in a trial of the OX40 agonist ivuxolimab. The receptors were gathered from an adult with an advanced solid tumor such as melanoma, head and neck, liver or kidney cancer. CDR3s include the opening cysteine and the closing phenylalanine or tryptophan. The D gene is left open where the match is weak. Size tells how often a clone was seen (once, few, many) or the class of an expanded clone, and some rows leave it out.

D gene,J gene,V gene,clone size,CDR3 protein,CDR3 DNA
NA,TRBJ2-7,TRBV5-1,NA,CASSSGQRNEQYF,TGCGCCAGCAGCTCAGGACAGCGCAACGAGCAGTACTTC
NA,TRBJ2-5,TRBV10-2,NA,CASMGLRKETQYF,TGCGCCAGCATGGGACTCAGGAAAGAGACCCAGTACTTC
TRBD1,TRBJ2-2,TRBV10-3,NA,CAISVQGAGELFF,TGTGCCATCAGTGTACAGGGGGCCGGGGAGCTGTTTTTT
TRBD1,TRBJ1-4,TRBV10-2,few,CASSESRMGGGGRDEKLFF,TGCGCCAGCAGTGAGTCGAGGATGGGAGGAGGGGGCCGGGATGAAAAACTGTTTTTT
NA,TRBJ1-6,TRBV18,NA,CASSPRVDDSPLHF,TGTGCCAGCTCCCCTCGGGTTGATGATTCACCCCTCCACTTT
NA,TRBJ2-7,TRBV28,NA,CASSSSGSYEQYF,TGTGCCAGCAGTTCCTCGGGGTCCTACGAGCAGTACTTC
NA,TRBJ1-5,TRBV11-2,NA,CASSYRSGSHQPQHF,TGTGCCAGCAGCTACCGCTCAGGGTCGCATCAGCCCCAGCATTTT
NA,TRBJ2-5,TRBV4-2,NA,CASSQPGHGEETQYF,TGTGCCAGCAGCCAACCGGGACATGGGGAGGAGACCCAGTACTTC
TRBD1,TRBJ2-7,TRBV6-5,NA,CASSYSDRGYEQYF,TGTGCCAGCAGTTATTCCGACAGGGGATACGAGCAGTACTTC
TRBD1,TRBJ2-2,TRBV19,once,CASSPDRATGELFF,TGTGCCAGTAGTCCAGACAGGGCCACCGGGGAGCTGTTTTTT
NA,TRBJ2-3,TRBV7-2,NA,CASSIPGGGTQYF,TGTGCCAGCAGCATCCCGGGGGGCGGTACGCAGTATTTT
NA,TRBJ2-5,TRBV10-3,NA,CAIRYGDSRETQYF,TGTGCCATCAGGTACGGGGACTCGAGGGAGACCCAGTACTTC
NA,TRBJ2-7,TRBV7-2,NA,CASSFRKGAYEQYF,TGTGCCAGCAGCTTCCGAAAGGGGGCCTACGAGCAGTACTTC
TRBD1,TRBJ1-1,TRBV6-5,NA,CASNQRGTGRAFF,TGTGCCAGCAACCAAAGGGGGACAGGCCGAGCTTTCTTT
NA,TRBJ1-6,TRBV28,NA,CASSRVHNSPLHF,TGTGCCAGCAGTAGGGTACATAATTCACCCCTCCACTTT